The next 13 T cell receptor beta chains were all read from a single sample in a study of vaccination effects on CD4 cells after COVID-19. Their target antigens are unknown. Under the ViraFEST assay, PBMC were stimulated with viral peptide pools so that antigen-specific CD4+ T cells expanded. Sequencing was performed afterwards. Between days 9 and 10 of culture, CD4+ T cells were separated out. The person's infection with SARS-CoV-2, confirmed by PCR, took place between March and December 2020. Of the BNT162b2 and mRNA-1273 vaccines, participants received two doses of one or the other. Sequenced by immunoSEQ multiplex PCR; TCRdb stores in-frame clones only, minus some. The sample holds some 14,000 clones, roughly 70% seen once. Sequencing was performed on CD4+ T cells from PBMCs cultured with HCoV-NL63 spike peptides, taken after COVID-19 vaccination. These receptors were taken from a human donor who had a prior SARS-CoV-2 infection.

The V and J genes are TRBV7-2 and TRBJ2-3; a possible D gene is TRBD2 (7 bases). CDR3 length equals 18 residues. Trimming cost V 0 bases and J 1 base, with 17 bases left between them. Germline CDR1 reads SGHTA; CDR2 reads FQGNSA. The CDR3 DNA is TGTGCCAGCAGCTTAGCGGGGGGGGCCTCCCTAGGCACAGATACGCAGTATTTT. This sequence encodes CASSLAGGASLGTDTQYF.

This sequence joins TRBV18 and TRBJ2-1; 10 positions match TRBD2. Germline V gives CDR1 KGHSH, CDR2 LQKENI. CDR3 length: 15 residues. V gave up 3 bases and J gave up 4 bases; unmatched junction bases: 3. CDR3 loop: CASSPSGGGYNEQFF. The DNA of the CDR3 is TGTGCCAGCTCACCCAGCGGGGGGGGTTACAATGAGCAGTTCTTC.

V usage is TRBV6-5 and J usage is TRBJ2-1, with unresolved D. The germline gives CDR1 MNHEY, CDR2 SVGAGI. V was shortened by 8 bases and J by 6 bases, with 14 bases between the two germline ends. This CDR3 region has 13 residues. CDR3 DNA: TGTGCCAGCCGGAAGCAGGCCACCAATGAGCAGTTCTTC. Amino acid sequence: CASRKQATNEQFF.

The chain uses TRBV15 and TRBJ1-6; a weak D match, TRBD1 (5 bases). The CDR3 has 14 amino acids. V lost 7 bases, J lost 6 bases, and 13 bases lay in between. CDR1 LNHNV and CDR2 YYDKDF come from the germline V gene (reference sequence). CDR3 sequence reads: CATTLAGTNSPLHF. The CDR3 region has the DNA TGTGCCACCACTCTGGCAGGGACTAATTCACCCCTCCACTTT.

This clone was detected only a few times. V and J are TRBV7-9 and TRBJ1-2; D is possibly TRBD1 (6 bases). Germline lookup yields CDR1 SEHNR and CDR2 FQNEAQ (reference sequence). The V gene lost 5 bases and the J gene lost 4 bases, with 26 bases spanning the gap. The CDR3 totals 18 residues. The CDR3 nucleotides read TGTGCCAGCAGCCTACCTAGGGGGACTTACTTGATTCCCTATGGCTACACCTTC. Residues: CASSLPRGTYLIPYGYTF.

The CDR3 region is CASSLGNRGNEKLFF. Here the CDR3 DNA reads TGTGCCAGCAGCTTAGGGAACAGGGGCAATGAAAAACTGTTTTTT. The chain has TRBV7-9 and TRBJ1-4; 7 positions agree with TRBD1. The germline gives CDR1 SEHNR, CDR2 FQNEAQ (reference sequence). With 1 base clipped from V and 5 bases from J, the junction kept 4 bases outside the gene matches. The CDR3 has 15 amino acids.

The CDR3 nucleotides are TGTGCCAGCAGCTTAAGGGACAGTACGCATCAGCCCCAGCATTTT. As protein: CASSLRDSTHQPQHF. The chain carries TRBV13 and TRBJ1-5; TRBD1 matches 7 bases. The J segment lost 5 bases and the V segment lost 2 bases, leaving 6 bases of the junction unmatched. This CDR3 has 15 amino acids. Germline loops: CDR1 PRHDT, CDR2 FYEKMQ (reference sequence).

The chain employs TRBV4-2 and TRBJ2-4, with TRBD2 matching over 8 bases. There are 14 residues in the CDR3. CDR1 and CDR2 (germline): LGHNA, YNFKEQ. Germline trimming cut 2 bases from V and 10 bases from J; bases unmatched to any gene: 7. The DNA for the CDR3 is TGTGCCAGCAGCCAATTATTAGCGGGGTCAATTCAGTACTTC. It encodes CASSQLLAGSIQYF.

This sequence joins TRBV2 and TRBJ1-1; 7 bases agree with TRBD1. The CDR3 has 12 amino acids. V shed 3 bases, J shed 8 bases, and the junction held 3 bases outside the gene matches. Germline V gives CDR1 SNHLY, CDR2 FYNNEI. The CDR3 reads CASSEGQLEAFF. CDR3 in DNA: TGTGCCAGCAGTGAGGGACAGCTCGAAGCTTTCTTT.

The chain couples TRBV7-2 to TRBJ2-1; D gene ambiguous. This CDR3 region has 15 residues. In germline, CDR1 is SGHTA, CDR2 FQGNSA. Between the trimmed V and J ends, which lost 6 bases and 0 bases, there was a span of 12 bases. CDR3 nucleotides: TGTGCCAGCAGTATAGACCCAATCTCCTACAATGAGCAGTTCTTC. Translated: CASSIDPISYNEQFF.

This clone was recorded only once. J is TRBJ2-5 and V is TRBV28; D gene uncertain. This CDR3 is 11 amino acids long. Trimming removed 3 bases from V and 5 bases from J, with 4 bases in between. Germline V gene sequence: CDR1 MDHEN, CDR2 SYDVKM. The CDR3 nucleotides read TGTGCCAGCAGTTTGACGGAGACCCAGTACTTC. Protein sequence: CASSLTETQYF. Based on the CDR3 plus reference TRBV28 and TRBJ2-5, the full variable domain is DVKVTQSSRYLVKRTGEKVFLECVQDMDHENMFWYRQDPGLGLRLIYFSYDVKMKEKGDIPEGYSVSREKKERFSLILESASTNQTSMYLCASSLTETQYFGPGTRLLVL.

The chain combines TRBV4-2 with TRBJ2-7; D is uncertain. This CDR3 contains 13 residues. Trimming took 3 bases from V and 0 from J, leaving 6 bases between them. Germline loops: CDR1 LGHNA, CDR2 YNFKEQ. DNA for the CDR3: TGTGCCAGCAGCCAGGCCCCCTCCTACGAGCAGTACTTC. Residues: CASSQAPSYEQYF.

This clone showed up just a few times. This chain uses TRBV25-1 with TRBJ2-3; perhaps D is TRBD1 or TRBD2 (6 bases each). Trimming cost V 4 bases and J 5 bases, with 13 bases left between them. Germline assignment: CDR1 MGHDK and CDR2 SYGVNS. The CDR3 is 14 amino acids. CDR3 sequence reads: CASSGSGGGDTQYF. In DNA, the CDR3 is TGTGCCAGCAGTGGGAGCGGAGGGGGAGATACGCAGTATTTT.